The rows below give T cell receptor beta chains drawn from one sample of a study of blood T cells in healthy people across ages. One entry per CDR3 protein results from TCRdb running MiXCR on the 5' RACE reads. The sample holds 1,500,000 or so distinct CDR3 sequences; roughly two fifths are singletons and the top ten take approximately 4%. Material: blood. The receptors derive from a woman in her late teens or twenties in good health. Both conserved end residues are part of each CDR3. A D gene is named only where the DNA matches it firmly. Some rows mark clone size as missing; the rest say once, few, many or name a class of expanded clone.

size: few
J: TRBJ2-1
D: NA
V: TRBV6-2/TRBV6-3
CDR3: CASSYYPGVYNEQFF
DNA: TGTGCCAGCAGTTACTACCCGGGGGTCTACAATGAGCAGTTCTTC

size: NA
J: TRBJ2-7
D: TRBD1
V: TRBV11-3
CDR3: CASSRRQGTFSDEQYF
DNA: TGTGCCAGCAGCCGCCGACAGGGCACCTTCTCTGATGAGCAGTACTTC

size: NA
J: TRBJ2-7
D: TRBD1
V: TRBV10-3
CDR3: CAISPPAGTGAEQYF
DNA: TGTGCCATCAGTCCTCCCGCCGGGACAGGAGCCGAGCAGTACTTC

size: few
J: TRBJ2-3
D: NA
V: TRBV20-1
CDR3: CSARALPPVARDTQYF
DNA: TGCAGTGCTAGAGCCCTACCACCAGTGGCCAGAGATACGCAGTATTTT

size: NA
J: TRBJ2-5
D: NA
V: TRBV3-1
CDR3: CASSQEARASEQYF
DNA: TGTGCCAGCAGCCAAGAAGCCAGGGCAAGTGAGCAGTACTTC

size: NA
J: TRBJ1-1
D: NA
V: TRBV20-1
CDR3: CSARDRRRKMNTEAFF
DNA: TGCAGTGCTAGAGATCGTAGGCGTAAGATGAACACTGAAGCTTTCTTT

size: NA
J: TRBJ1-2
D: NA
V: TRBV5-5
CDR3: CASGSGRGLGGYTF
DNA: TGTGCCAGCGGCTCAGGCCGCGGACTTGGAGGCTACACCTTC

size: NA
J: TRBJ1-5
D: NA
V: TRBV12-3/TRBV12-4
CDR3: CASSLQEYQPQHF
DNA: TGTGCCAGCAGTTTACAGGAGTATCAGCCCCAGCATTTT

size: NA
J: TRBJ2-7
D: TRBD1
V: TRBV7-9
CDR3: CASSLISARDRPYEQYF
DNA: TGTGCCAGCAGTCTAATTTCAGCCCGGGACAGGCCCTACGAGCAGTACTTC

size: NA
J: TRBJ2-7
D: TRBD1
V: TRBV4-3
CDR3: CASSQDYPGQGYEQYF
DNA: TGCGCCAGCAGCCAAGATTATCCGGGACAGGGCTACGAGCAGTACTTC

size: NA
J: TRBJ1-2
D: TRBD1
V: TRBV12-3/TRBV12-4
CDR3: CASSFSGQGLSHGYTF
DNA: TGTGCCAGCAGTTTTAGTGGACAGGGTCTATCGCATGGCTACACCTTC

size: few
J: TRBJ2-7
D: TRBD2
V: TRBV4-3
CDR3: CASSQWGGGDYEQYF
DNA: TGCGCCAGCAGCCAATGGGGGGGTGGAGACTACGAGCAGTACTTC

size: NA
J: TRBJ2-7
D: NA
V: TRBV4-3
CDR3: CASSHLPWWAYEQYF
DNA: TGCGCCAGCAGCCATCTCCCTTGGTGGGCCTACGAGCAGTACTTC

size: NA
J: TRBJ1-1
D: TRBD1
V: TRBV20-1
CDR3: CSARDSMNTEAFF
DNA: TGCAGTGCAAGGGACAGCATGAACACTGAAGCTTTCTTT

size: NA
J: TRBJ1-5
D: NA
V: TRBV10-3
CDR3: CAISEQGGNQPQHF
DNA: TGTGCCATCAGTGAGCAAGGGGGCAATCAGCCCCAGCATTTT

size: NA
J: TRBJ1-1
D: NA
V: TRBV19
CDR3: CASSIGWTEAFF
DNA: TGCGCCAGTAGTATAGGGTGGACTGAAGCTTTCTTT

size: NA
J: TRBJ2-5
D: TRBD1
V: TRBV14
CDR3: CASSQYGRGIQETQYF
DNA: TGTGCCAGCAGCCAATATGGCAGGGGGATTCAAGAGACCCAGTACTTC